This paragraph covers one T cell receptor (beta chain) sequence. As yet, its antigen is unknown. The record originates from a study of vaccination effects on CD4 cells after COVID-19. The overall study: The study sampled a couple of convalescent patients 16 days and one week before vaccination.

Antigen-specific CD4+ T cells were expanded with viral peptide pools in the ViraFEST assay before sequencing. CD4+ T cell isolation took place after about 11 days of culture. The person was diagnosed with PCR-confirmed SARS-CoV-2 infection between March and December 2020. HIV-1 Nef peptides, pooled, formed the negative control culture. The study's findings and limits: New vaccine-induced clones were the main type among post-vaccine spike-reactive clones in convalescents. In the late period after vaccination, infection- and vaccine-induced clones contracted markedly.

The CDR3 extends over 16 amino acids. Germline-derived CDR1 and CDR2 are SGHRS and YFSETQ. The V end was cut by 1 base, the J end by 1 base, with 14 bases between. Some clones are missing from TCRdb's copy, which holds only in-frame ones; the method was immunoSEQ multiplex PCR. The profile covers tens of thousands of clones, with around three quarters appearing a single time and about 5% taken by the ten largest. The material sequenced was CD4+ T cells from PBMCs cultured with HIV peptides, taken before COVID-19 vaccination. As to subset: HIV-1 Nef peptide pool negative control/reference culture. The V call is TRBV5-1, the J call TRBJ1-1, with D hard to call. The clonotype originates from a human donor who had a prior SARS-CoV-2 infection. CDR3 protein: CASSLIGLVGNTEAFF. CDR3 DNA sequence: TGCGCCAGCAGCTTGATAGGGCTAGTTGGGAACACTGAAGCTTTCTTT.